Below are 25 T cell receptor beta chains sequenced from a single sample in a study of graft-versus-host responses after intestinal transplantation (dated by TCRdb to 2020 to 2022). This specimen's time point label, per the study, means: cells obtained before transplantation from donor or recipient. Library preparation used the immunoSEQ multiplex PCR assay. This is the immuneACCESS table as TCRdb keeps it, with only in-frame sequences that have V and J called. A part of the clones is gone; compared with another copy, unresolved V genes explain less than half, and the rest is unexplained. This sample has roughly 70,000 clones in its table, and 84% of those were observed once. The ten largest clones add up to around 0.37% of the sample. Antigens for these TCRs are unknown. This material consisted of unstimulated CD4+ T cells sorted from spleen or lymph node cells, taken before transplant. The receptors derive from a human donor who was the organ donor for an intestinal transplant.

The V call is TRBV28, the J call TRBJ2-2, with 8 bases identical to TRBD1. Per the germline V gene, CDR1 is MDHEN and CDR2 is SYDVKM. The CDR3 has 15 residues. J lost 6 bases, V lost 8 bases, and 11 bases had no gene match. The CDR3 region is CASGYVRTGSGELFF. CDR3 bases: TGTGCCAGCGGGTATGTCAGGACAGGGTCCGGGGAGCTGTTTTTT.

The genes are TRBV5-1 and TRBJ2-5; the D gene is possibly TRBD2 (7 bases). This CDR3 comprises 15 residues. Germline V CDR1 and CDR2: SGHRS, YFSETQ. Trimming took 3 bases from V and 2 from J, leaving 14 bases between them. CDR3 bases: TGCGCCAGCAGCTGGGGAGGGGGGATACAAGAGACCCAGTACTTC. Translating it yields CASSWGGGIQETQYF. Complete variable domain (other parts from reference TRBV5-1 and TRBJ2-5): KAGVTQTPRYLIKTRGQQVTLSCSPISGHRSVSWYQQTPGQGLQFLFEYFSETQRNKGNFPGRFSGRQFSNSRSEMNVSTLELGDSALYLCASSWGGGIQETQYFGPGTRLLVL.

The chain links TRBV9 to TRBJ2-1, with D possibly matching TRBD2 (5 bases). The germline V gene encodes CDR1 SGDLS and CDR2 YYNGEE. V shed 1 base and J shed 5 bases, with 10 bases lying between them. The CDR3 is 14 amino acids. The CDR3 here is CASSVSGINNEQFF. CDR3 coding DNA: TGTGCCAGCAGCGTATCCGGGATAAACAATGAGCAGTTCTTC.

This clone was seen more than once but under ten times. The chain couples TRBV28 to TRBJ1-1; D call uncertain. V lost 7 bases and J lost 6, with 9 bases in between. The CDR3 runs 11 residues. CDR1 MDHEN and CDR2 SYDVKM come from the germline V gene. The CDR3: CASTLGAEAFF. CDR3 coding DNA: TGTGCCAGCACCCTGGGCGCTGAAGCTTTCTTT.

The genes are TRBV5-1 and TRBJ2-3; no reliable D call. V shed 3 bases and J shed 2 bases, with 10 bases lying between them. CDR1 is SGHRS, CDR2 YFSETQ, per germline. The CDR3 extends over 14 amino acids. CDR3 sequence (DNA): TGCGCCAGCAGCTCCCAAGCAACCACAGATACGCAGTATTTT. Its translation is CASSSQATTDTQYF.

The chain joins TRBV6-5 to TRBJ1-2; the match to TRBD1 covers 7 bases. Germline V gene data show CDR1 as MNHEY and CDR2 as SVGAGI. This CDR3 region has 13 residues. The junction had 0 bases not matched to a gene; V was cut back by 2 bases and J by 3 bases. Here the CDR3 reads CASSYQGDYGYTF. CDR3 DNA sequence: TGTGCCAGCAGTTACCAGGGGGACTATGGCTACACCTTC.

V and J are TRBV5-1 and TRBJ2-2, with TRBD1 matching 9 bases. CDR3 size: 15 residues. From germline, CDR1 is SGHRS and CDR2 YFSETQ. V shed 4 bases, J shed 5 bases, and the junction held 6 bases outside the gene matches. As DNA, the CDR3 is TGCGCCAGCAGCGAAGGGACAGGGAGTACCGGGGAGCTGTTTTTT. Amino acids: CASSEGTGSTGELFF.

The gene calls are TRBV28 and TRBJ2-1; TRBD2 matches 15 bases. Trimming took 4 bases from V and 4 from J; bases not matched to a gene: 11. The length of the CDR3 is 19 residues. Looked up from germline, CDR1 is MDHEN and CDR2 is SYDVKM. DNA for the CDR3: TGTGCCAGCAGTTCGACACCCCCGGGACTAGCGGGGGGTTACAATGAGCAGTTCTTC. Protein: CASSSTPPGLAGGYNEQFF. Using reference TRBV28 and TRBJ2-1 for the parts outside the CDR3, the full variable domain is DVKVTQSSRYLVKRTGEKVFLECVQDMDHENMFWYRQDPGLGLRLIYFSYDVKMKEKGDIPEGYSVSREKKERFSLILESASTNQTSMYLCASSSTPPGLAGGYNEQFFGPGTRLTVL.

The chain joins TRBV7-6 to TRBJ1-1, with D possibly matching TRBD1 (5 bases). The germline V and J ends were trimmed by 5 bases and 10 bases, with 14 bases remaining between them. CDR3 length: 12 amino acids. Germline-derived CDR1 and CDR2 are SGHVS and FNYEAQ. CDR3 protein: CASSPQGGGAFF. CDR3 coding DNA: TGTGCCAGCAGCCCCCAGGGAGGAGGAGCTTTCTTT.

V is TRBV5-3 and J is TRBJ2-1; 11 nucleotides agree with TRBD2. TRBV5-3 is classed as an ORF, of uncertain function. With V trimmed by 2 bases and J by 1 base, 14 bases remained unmatched. The CDR3 loop spans 20 amino acids. The CDR3: CARSFLPSSGGLSSYNEQFF. The CDR3 DNA reads TGTGCCAGAAGCTTCCTTCCCTCTAGCGGGGGGTTATCGTCCTACAATGAGCAGTTCTTC.

The rearrangement uses TRBV6-5 and TRBJ1-1, with 9 bases that match TRBD1. Trimming at V came to 4 bases and at J to 4 bases, leaving 10 bases not matched to a gene. This CDR3 region has 16 residues. Per germline, CDR1 MNHEY and CDR2 SVGAGI. CDR3 in DNA: TGTGCCAGCAGTTCCGGGACAGGGATTTTGGGCACTGAAGCTTTCTTT. Translation gives CASSSGTGILGTEAFF.

The CDR3 here is CASSLVSGTEHGYTF. CDR3 bases: TGTGCCAGCAGCTTGGTTTCCGGGACAGAACATGGCTACACCTTC. The V and J genes are TRBV5-6 and TRBJ1-2, with 7 bases lining up with TRBD1. V trimming: 0 bases; J trimming: 6 bases; junction bases outside the gene matches: 8. In germline, CDR1 is SGHDT, CDR2 YYEEEE. The CDR3 has 15 amino acids.

V is TRBV7-8 and J is TRBJ2-7; TRBD1 might be the D (5 bases). This CDR3 comprises 13 residues. CDR1 SGHVS and CDR2 FQNEAQ come from the germline V gene. V lost 3 bases, J lost 0 bases, and 6 bases lay in between. The CDR3 here is CASSFGHSYEQYV. CDR3 nucleotides: TGTGCCAGCAGCTTCGGACACTCCTACGAGCAGTACGTC.

V gene TRBV25-1 combines with J gene TRBJ2-2, with 10 bases identical to TRBD1. CDR1 and CDR2 from the germline V gene are MGHDK and SYGVNS. The CDR3 consists of 16 residues. V shed 5 bases and J 6 bases; nucleotides not matched to a gene: 9. CDR3 protein: CASSNPGQGYAGELFF. CDR3 nucleotides: TGTGCCAGCAGTAACCCGGGACAGGGGTATGCCGGGGAGCTGTTTTTT.

J is TRBJ2-7 and V is TRBV2; maybe TRBD1 (5 bases). The germline gives CDR1 SNHLY, CDR2 FYNNEI. V lost 4 bases to trimming and J lost 4 bases, with 8 bases between them. The CDR3 runs 12 residues. The CDR3 sequence: CASSGQSYEQYV. CDR3 in DNA: TGTGCCAGCAGTGGACAGTCGTACGAGCAGTACGTC.

V usage is TRBV19 and J usage is TRBJ2-2; TRBD1 might be the D (6 bases). With 6 bases removed from V and 0 bases from J, the gap between germline ends came to 11 bases. Germline CDR1 reads LNHDA; CDR2 reads SQIVND (reference sequence). This CDR3 region has 15 residues. The CDR3 DNA reads TGTGCCAGTAGACCGGGACAACCGAACACCGGGGAGCTGTTTTTT. Encoded protein: CASRPGQPNTGELFF.

This chain connects TRBV4-3 to TRBJ1-2, with D tentatively TRBD1 (5 bases). Trimming left V 4 bases short and J 7 bases short, with 16 bases between. CDR1 and CDR2 from the germline V gene are LGHNA and YSLEER. The CDR3 spans 14 residues. The CDR3 DNA is TGCGCCAGCAGCCCCCCGGGGGGAGGCGGTGGCTACACCTTC. Translation gives CASSPPGGGGGYTF.

The rearrangement uses TRBV12-5 and TRBJ1-2, with D maybe TRBD1 (6 bases). V was trimmed by 2 bases and J by 7 bases, leaving 20 bases between them. This CDR3 region has 16 residues. CDR1 is LGHNT, CDR2 FRNRAP, per germline. Here the CDR3 DNA reads TGTGCTAGTGGTTTGTCCACCGTACAGGGAGTAAGTGGCTACACCTTC. It yields the protein CASGLSTVQGVSGYTF.

V gene TRBV6-4 combines with J gene TRBJ2-2; D is unclear. In germline, CDR1 is MRHNA, CDR2 SNTAGT. This CDR3 has 13 residues. Trimming removed 7 bases at V and 3 bases at J, with 9 bases between. CDR3 loop: CASKEHHTGELFF. CDR3 bases: TGTGCCAGCAAGGAGCACCACACCGGGGAGCTGTTTTTT.

This chain joins TRBV28 and TRBJ1-6, with TRBD1 matching over 9 bases. Germline assignment: CDR1 MDHEN and CDR2 SYDVKM. The CDR3 is 14 amino acids. The trim removed 6 bases at V and 7 bases at J, leaving 4 bases unmatched. CDR3 sequence reads: CASSSGQGNSPLHF. The CDR3, as DNA: TGTGCCAGCAGCTCGGGACAGGGAAATTCACCCCTCCACTTT.

The CDR3 region has the DNA TGTGCCAGCAGCCTAGCGGGGGGGAGCCAAGAGACCCAGTACTTC. Protein sequence: CASSLAGGSQETQYF. The chain joins TRBV28 to TRBJ2-5; 12 bases agree with TRBD2. Germline V gene data show CDR1 as MDHEN and CDR2 as SYDVKM. The CDR3 sequence is 15 residues long. The junction had 3 bases not matched to a gene; V was cut back by 6 bases and J by 1 base.

J is TRBJ2-3 and V is TRBV13; perhaps TRBD1 as D (6 bases). Germline CDR1 reads PRHDT; CDR2 reads FYEKMQ (reference sequence). The ends were cut back, 5 bases at V and 3 bases at J, with 30 bases in the middle. The CDR3 is 20 amino acids. CDR3 nucleotides: TGTGCCAGCAGCATATACCGAAGGAGCCAGGGGAGAACGAGGACAGATACGCAGTATTTT. The encoded protein is CASSIYRRSQGRTRTDTQYF.

The chain carries TRBV10-3 and TRBJ1-1; 9 bases align to TRBD1. CDR3 length equals 14 residues. Germline V gives CDR1 ENHRY, CDR2 SYGVKD. Trimming cost V 10 bases and J 1 base; bases outside gene matches: 7. The CDR3 protein is CATKTGGENTEAFF. CDR3 bases: TGTGCCACCAAGACAGGGGGGGAGAACACTGAAGCTTTCTTT.

The chain has TRBV7-2 and TRBJ1-5; tentative D call: TRBD1 (6 bases). Germline CDR1 and CDR2: SGHTA and FQGNSA. V was shortened by 5 bases and J by 0 bases, with 11 bases between the two germline ends. The CDR3 sequence is 15 residues long. DNA of the CDR3: TGTGCCAGCAGCCTGGAACAGGGTAGCAATCAGCCCCAGCATTTT. It specifies CASSLEQGSNQPQHF.

J is TRBJ1-1 and V is TRBV7-3; the D is unclear. Germline-derived CDR1 and CDR2 are SGHTA and FQGTGA. The CDR3 runs to 14 residues. The V gene lost 5 bases and the J gene lost 4 bases, with 14 bases spanning the gap. The CDR3 protein is CASSLRAGFTEAFF. The CDR3 nucleotides read TGTGCCAGCAGCCTCCGGGCGGGGTTCACTGAAGCTTTCTTT.